Each of the 6 T cell receptor beta chains below was sequenced from the same sample in a study of T cells in Graves' hyperthyroidism and ophthalmopathy. Template material for amplifying TCR beta CDR3 regions consisted of RNA transcripts. When the TCR CDR3 underwent first-round RT-PCR, the HTBI primer set was used. MiXCR, applied by TCRdb to the multiplex PCR reads, yields one record per CDR3 protein. The table includes roughly 170,000 distinct CDR3 sequences, about a sixth detected once. The sample consisted of blood. The receptors shown here come from a woman aged 50 to 60 with Graves' hyperthyroidism.

This clonotype was detected a few times. The chain has TRBV5-1 and TRBJ1-3; tentatively, D is TRBD1 (6 bases). Germline lookup yields CDR1 SGHRS and CDR2 YFSETQ. Trimming took off 4 bases at V and 6 bases at J, with 14 bases between the two ends. The CDR3 is 14 amino acids. This CDR3 reads CASSRRGVENTIYF. The DNA for the CDR3 is TGCGCCAGCAGCCGGAGGGGGGTTGAAAACACCATATATTTT.

This clonotype appeared many times. The junction departs from germline at one end; a sequencing error may be responsible. The rearrangement links TRBV24-1 to TRBJ2-3, with D uncertain. Germline V gene sequence: CDR1 KGHDR, CDR2 SFDVKD. There are 13 residues in the CDR3. CDR3 nucleotide sequence: TGTGCCGCCAGTGATCGTGGGCCAGATACGCAGTATTTT. It yields the protein CAASDRGPDTQYF.

This clonotype was recorded many times. The chain employs TRBV7-9 and TRBJ2-7; D possibly uses TRBD1 or TRBD2 (5 bases each). V was shortened by 3 bases and J by 5 bases, with 11 bases between the two germline ends. Germline-derived CDR1 and CDR2 are SEHNR and FQNEAQ (reference sequence). This CDR3 comprises 13 residues. CDR3 amino acids: CASSFRGAHEQYF. The CDR3 nucleotides are TGTGCCAGCAGCTTTAGAGGGGCCCACGAGCAGTACTTC.

The chain recombines TRBV20-1 with TRBJ2-4, with D hard to call. The CDR3 is made up of 15 amino acids. Germline V gives CDR1 DFQATT, CDR2 SNEGSKA (reference sequence). Trimming removed 0 bases at V and 1 base at J, with 10 bases between. CDR3 protein: CSAREARFAKNIQYF. The CDR3 DNA follows: TGCAGTGCTAGAGAGGCTAGGTTTGCCAAAAACATTCAGTACTTC.

This clonotype was seen ten or more times. The CDR3 DNA is TGCAGTGCTAGAGGCAGGAACACTGAAGCTTTCTTT. This gives the protein CSARGRNTEAFF. This chain connects TRBV20-1 to TRBJ1-1; D not resolved. Germline V CDR1 and CDR2: DFQATT, SNEGSKA (reference sequence). Trimming took 1 base from V and 1 from J, leaving 4 bases between them. The CDR3 is 12 residues long.

This clonotype occurred many times. The rearrangement joins TRBV7-9 to TRBJ2-3; a weak D match, TRBD1 (6 bases). Germline assignment: CDR1 SEHNR and CDR2 FQNEAQ (reference sequence). The V end was cut by 5 bases, the J end by 4 bases, with 13 bases between. The CDR3 is 14 residues long. CDR3 residues: CASSTSQGPDTQYF. CDR3 bases: TGTGCCAGCAGCACGTCACAGGGTCCAGATACGCAGTATTTT.